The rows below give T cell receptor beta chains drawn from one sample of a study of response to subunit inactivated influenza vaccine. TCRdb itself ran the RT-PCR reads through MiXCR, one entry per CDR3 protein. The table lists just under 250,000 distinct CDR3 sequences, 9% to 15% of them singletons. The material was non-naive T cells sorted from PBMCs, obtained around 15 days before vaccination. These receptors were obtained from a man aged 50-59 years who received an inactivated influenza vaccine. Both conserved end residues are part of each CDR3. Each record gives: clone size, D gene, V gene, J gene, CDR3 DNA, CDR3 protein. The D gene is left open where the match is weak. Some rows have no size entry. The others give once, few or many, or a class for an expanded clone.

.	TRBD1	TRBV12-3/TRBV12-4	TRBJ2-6	TGTGCCCTCAGTCCTATGACAGGGCGTAGCTCTGGGGCCAACGTCCTGACTTTC	CALSPMTGRSSGANVLTF
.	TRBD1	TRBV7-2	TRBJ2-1	TGTGCCAGCAGCTTAGTTGGGACAGGGGCAGATGAGCAGTTCTTC	CASSLVGTGADEQFF
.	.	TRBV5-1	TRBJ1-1	TGCGCCAGCAGCACCTCCGGGACTTCCACTGAAGCTTTCTTT	CASSTSGTSTEAFF
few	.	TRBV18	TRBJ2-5	TGTGCCAGCTCACCGTTCGCTCAGGAGACCCAGTACTTC	CASSPFAQETQYF
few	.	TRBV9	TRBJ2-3	TGTGCCAGCAGCGTATCGAGCGGTTCGACAGATACGCAGTATTTT	CASSVSSGSTDTQYF
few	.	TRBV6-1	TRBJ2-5	TGTGCCACCACGGACAGTCTCCAAGAGACCCAGTACTTC	CATTDSLQETQYF
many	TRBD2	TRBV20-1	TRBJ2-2	TGCAGTGCCGTCTACGGGGGGGGCGACACCGGGGAGCTGTTTTTT	CSAVYGGGDTGELFF
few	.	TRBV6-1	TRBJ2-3	TGTGCCAGCACTCCCCCATCAGGCGGCGGGGACAGCACAGATACGCAGTATTTT	CASTPPSGGGDSTDTQYF
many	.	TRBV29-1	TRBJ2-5	TGCAGCGTTGAAGGGTGGGTCGAGACCCAGTACTTC	CSVEGWVETQYF
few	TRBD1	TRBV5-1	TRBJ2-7	TGCGCCAGCAGCCGTGAGGGGGCAGGGCATTCCTACGAGCAGTACTTC	CASSREGAGHSYEQYF
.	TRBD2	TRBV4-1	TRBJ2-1	TGCGCCAGCAGCCAAGATCCGACTAGCGGGGGGCCCCTGGCGTTCTTC	CASSQDPTSGGPLAFF
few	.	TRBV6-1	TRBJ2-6	TGTGCCAGCAGATCGATCGGGTTGTCTGGGGCCAACGTCCTGACTTTC	CASRSIGLSGANVLTF
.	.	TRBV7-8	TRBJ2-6	TGTGCCAGCAGGCGGACGGACCTCTCTGGGGCCAACGTCCTGACTTTC	CASRRTDLSGANVLTF
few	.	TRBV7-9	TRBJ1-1	TGTGCCAGCAGCCGGTGGATGAACACTGAAGCTTTCTTT	CASSRWMNTEAFF
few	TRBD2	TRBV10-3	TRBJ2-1	TGTGCCATCAGTGAGTCGGGACTAGCGGCAGCGGGTGAGCAGTTCTTC	CAISESGLAAAGEQFF
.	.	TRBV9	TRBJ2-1	TGTGCCAGCAGCGTAGTTCCTTCCTCCTACAATGAGCAGTTCTTC	CASSVVPSSYNEQFF
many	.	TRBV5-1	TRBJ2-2	TGCGCCAGCACGGTTACCGGGGAGCTGTTTTTT	CASTVTGELFF
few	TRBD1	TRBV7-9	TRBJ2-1	TGTGCCAGCAGCTCACAGGGGTTTCGGAATGAGCAGTTCTTC	CASSSQGFRNEQFF
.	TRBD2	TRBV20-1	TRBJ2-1	TGCAGTGCTAGAGACGATCGACTAGCGGGATCCTACAATGAGCAGTTCTTC	CSARDDRLAGSYNEQFF
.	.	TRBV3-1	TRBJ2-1	TGTGCCAGCAGCCTTACACCCAGCTCCTACAATGAGCAGTTCTTC	CASSLTPSSYNEQFF
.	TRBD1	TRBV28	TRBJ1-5	TGTGCCAGCAGTTTATGGCAGGCAGGGGGGCAGCCCCAGCATTTT	CASSLWQAGGQPQHF
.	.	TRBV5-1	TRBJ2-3	TGCGCCAGCAGCTTGGGGGACCGCACAGATACGCAGTATTTT	CASSLGDRTDTQYF
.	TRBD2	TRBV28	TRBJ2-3	TGTGCCAGCAGTCGGACTAGCGTAACAGATACGCAGTATTTT	CASSRTSVTDTQYF
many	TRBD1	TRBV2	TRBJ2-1	TGTGCCAGCAGTCCCAGGGGGCGGTACGTCAATGAGCAGTTCTTC	CASSPRGRYVNEQFF
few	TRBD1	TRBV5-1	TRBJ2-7	TGCGCCAGCAGCCTATCGACAGGGCCTAACTCCTACGAGCAGTACTTC	CASSLSTGPNSYEQYF
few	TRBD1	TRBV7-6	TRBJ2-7	TGTGCCAGCAGCCCACTTAAACAGGGGTTCTACGAGCAGTACTTC	CASSPLKQGFYEQYF
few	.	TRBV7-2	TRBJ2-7	TGTGCCAGCAGCTACAAGGGGGACATCTACGAGCAGTACTTC	CASSYKGDIYEQYF
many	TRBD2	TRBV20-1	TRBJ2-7	TGCAGTGCTAGAGCCCGCGGGGGAGGGACCTACGAGCAGTACTTC	CSARARGGGTYEQYF
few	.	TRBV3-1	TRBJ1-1	TGTGCCAGCAGCCACCTACAGGGGAACACTGAAGCTTTCTTT	CASSHLQGNTEAFF
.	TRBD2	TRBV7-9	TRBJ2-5	TGTGCCAGCAACAACCGACTAGCGGGAGAGGTAGAAGAGACCCAGTACTTC	CASNNRLAGEVEETQYF
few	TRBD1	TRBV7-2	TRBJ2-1	TGTGCCAGCAGCTCCAGGACAGGGGCCTACAATGAGCAGTTCTTC	CASSSRTGAYNEQFF